These T cell receptor beta chains were read from a single sample in a study of B cell selection in AIRE deficiency. The assay was immunoSEQ multiplex PCR, and TCRdb's table has in-frame clones only and misses some. The data show some 25,000 clones, just under 97% seen once. Sequences were obtained from conventional CD4+ T cells sorted from PBMCs. The receptor set was obtained from a human donor with AIRE deficiency. The CDR3 runs from the conserved cysteine through the conserved F or W. The D gene is left open where the match is weak. Size is omitted from some rows. Given values are once, few, many or a class for expanded clones.

V,size,D,J,DNA,CDR3
TRBV7-2,.,TRBD2,TRBJ2-7,TGTGCCAGCAGCTTAGGGCTAGCGGGAGGGCGGGCCTACGAGCAGTACTTC,CASSLGLAGGRAYEQYF
TRBV19,once,TRBD1,TRBJ2-4,TGTGCCAGTAGTATAAGGAACTCCGGGACAGGGAGCCTCCTGGCCAAAAACATTCAGTACTTC,CASSIRNSGTGSLLAKNIQYF
TRBV7-2,.,.,TRBJ1-2,TGTGCCAGCAGCCTGGAACAGGGAAACTATGGCTACACCTTC,CASSLEQGNYGYTF
TRBV19,.,.,TRBJ2-7,TGTGCCAGTAGTTGGTCTGACTCGTACGAGCAGTACTTC,CASSWSDSYEQYF
TRBV10-2,.,TRBD2,TRBJ2-3,TGCGCCAGCAGTGATTATAGCGGGATGGGGGGCACAGATACGCAGTATTTT,CASSDYSGMGGTDTQYF
TRBV7-8,.,.,TRBJ1-6,TGTGCCAGCAGCACCGGGGCCAGCTCGGGAAATTCACCCCTCCACTTT,CASSTGASSGNSPLHF
TRBV15,.,.,TRBJ2-7,TGTGCCACCAGCAGAGAGGGCAGTGAGCAGTACTTC,CATSREGSEQYF
TRBV5-5,once,TRBD2,TRBJ2-7,TGTGCCAGCAGCTTAGATAGCGGGAGATGGTACGAGCAGTACTTC,CASSLDSGRWYEQYF
TRBV7-3,once,.,TRBJ2-1,TGTGCCAGCAGCACGTCAAGTTACAATGAGCAGTTCTTC,CASSTSSYNEQFF
TRBV9,.,TRBD2,TRBJ2-3,TGTGCCAGCAGCGTAGGTGGGACTAGCGGGCTCACGCAGTATTTT,CASSVGGTSGLTQYF
TRBV6-9,once,TRBD1,TRBJ1-1,TGTGCCAGCCTCAGGGGGAAGGGGAACACTGAAGCTTTCTTT,CASLRGKGNTEAFF
TRBV5-1,.,.,TRBJ2-7,TGCGCCAGCAGCCCCGGGGCCGGGGGGCCATACGAGCAGTACTTC,CASSPGAGGPYEQYF
TRBV27,once,.,TRBJ2-7,TGTGCCAGCAGTTTTGCAGGGATCAACTACGAGCAGTACTTC,CASSFAGINYEQYF
TRBV5-4,.,.,TRBJ2-5,TGTGCCAGCAGCACAGAGTTATTGGAGACCCAGTACTTC,CASSTELLETQYF
TRBV6-6,.,.,TRBJ1-2,TGTGCCAGCAGTTACACAACAGGGAACTATGGCTACACCTTC,CASSYTTGNYGYTF
TRBV19,.,.,TRBJ2-7,TGTGCCAGTAGTATCTCCGGGCTAGGAACCTACGAGCAGTACTTC,CASSISGLGTYEQYF
TRBV7-2,.,.,TRBJ2-5,TGTGCCAGCAGCGGACGGGCTAGCCTCCAAGAGACCCAGTACTTC,CASSGRASLQETQYF
TRBV5-1,once,TRBD2,TRBJ2-5,TGCGCCAGCAGCCCGAATGGACTAGCGGGGGCCCAAGAGACCCAGTACTTC,CASSPNGLAGAQETQYF
TRBV4-3,.,TRBD1,TRBJ1-1,TGCGCCAGCAGCCGAGGGACAGCGACGAACACTGAAGCTTTCTTT,CASSRGTATNTEAFF
TRBV5-1,.,TRBD1,TRBJ2-3,TGCGCCAGCAGCTTACAGGGGGCGTCCCCAGATACGCAGTATTTT,CASSLQGASPDTQYF
TRBV29-1,.,TRBD2,TRBJ2-7,TGCAGCGTTGGTAGCGGGGGGGCCTCCTACGAGCAGTACTTC,CSVGSGGASYEQYF
TRBV6-6,.,.,TRBJ2-3,TGTGCCAGCGGAGGGCGGGTGAGAACAGATACGCAGTATTTT,CASGGRVRTDTQYF
TRBV27,.,.,TRBJ1-1,TGTGCCAGCAGTTTATCGTGGAGGGACACTGAAGCTTTCTTT,CASSLSWRDTEAFF
TRBV9,.,TRBD2,TRBJ2-2,TGTGCCAGCAGCGTAGAGGTCTGGGGCGGGAGTCACACCGGGGAGCTGTTTTTT,CASSVEVWGGSHTGELFF
TRBV7-9,.,.,TRBJ1-3,TGTGCCAGCAGCCAACTCTCGGGACGGGCGTCCCCCGGAAACACCATATATTTT,CASSQLSGRASPGNTIYF
TRBV7-2,.,.,TRBJ2-1,TGTGCCAGCAGGAAAGAGGGGGAGGGCCGAAATGAGCAGTTCTTC,CASRKEGEGRNEQFF
TRBV6-5,.,.,TRBJ2-7,TGTGCCAGCAGCCGAGGACAGTACGAGCAGTACTTC,CASSRGQYEQYF
TRBV5-8,.,TRBD2,TRBJ2-7,TGTGCCAGCAGCCCTCGACTAGCGGGTGCCGAGCAGTACTTC,CASSPRLAGAEQYF
TRBV7-6,.,TRBD2,TRBJ2-7,TGTGCCAGCAGCTTAGCCGGCGGGAGGGGGTACGAGCAGTACTTC,CASSLAGGRGYEQYF
TRBV29-1,.,TRBD1,TRBJ2-2,TGCAGCGCTCTGACAGGGGGCAACACCGGGGAGCTGTTTTTT,CSALTGGNTGELFF
TRBV29-1,.,TRBD1,TRBJ1-2,TGCAGCGTTGATACGGGACAGGGATCGGCTGGCTACACCTTC,CSVDTGQGSAGYTF
TRBV10-1,.,TRBD2,TRBJ2-5,TGCGCCAGCATAGCGGGAGGGAGAAGAGAGACCCAGTACTTC,CASIAGGRRETQYF
TRBV5-5,.,.,TRBJ1-1,TGTGCCAGCAGCTTTAGGTCGGGCACTGAAGCTTTCTTT,CASSFRSGTEAFF
TRBV2,once,.,TRBJ2-7,TGTGCCAGCAGTGAAGTTGACGTCTCCTACGAGCAGTACTTC,CASSEVDVSYEQYF
TRBV7-9,once,.,TRBJ1-1,TGTGCCAGCAGCACCGGGACGGTGAACACTGAAGCTTTCTTT,CASSTGTVNTEAFF